The clone carrying this T cell receptor beta chain showed up many times. Its antigen remains unidentified. This record comes from a study of T cells after yellow fever vaccination. Study context: For low cell numbers, libraries were made with SMART-Seq v4 Ultra Low Input.

V lost 2 bases and J lost 3; bases outside the gene matches: 6. From germline, CDR1 is SQVTM and CDR2 ANQGSEA. The CDR3 spans 14 residues. TCRdb called the 5' RACE reads again in MiXCR, with one record for every CDR3 protein. This table has about 120,000 distinct CDR3 sequences, almost 9% appearing once. Study results and caveats: Overlap between CD4 and CD8 compartments was detected for a small share of clonotypes.

This TCR came from a man younger than 35 who received the YFV17D yellow fever vaccine. Here the sequenced sample was CD8+ T cells sorted from PBMCs, taken on the day of the yellow fever booster vaccination. The chain employs TRBV29-1 and TRBJ2-5; TRBD1 matches at 7 bases. As DNA, the CDR3 is TGCAGCGTTGAACCTGACAGGGACGAAGAGACCCAGTACTTC. Protein sequence: CSVEPDRDEETQYF.